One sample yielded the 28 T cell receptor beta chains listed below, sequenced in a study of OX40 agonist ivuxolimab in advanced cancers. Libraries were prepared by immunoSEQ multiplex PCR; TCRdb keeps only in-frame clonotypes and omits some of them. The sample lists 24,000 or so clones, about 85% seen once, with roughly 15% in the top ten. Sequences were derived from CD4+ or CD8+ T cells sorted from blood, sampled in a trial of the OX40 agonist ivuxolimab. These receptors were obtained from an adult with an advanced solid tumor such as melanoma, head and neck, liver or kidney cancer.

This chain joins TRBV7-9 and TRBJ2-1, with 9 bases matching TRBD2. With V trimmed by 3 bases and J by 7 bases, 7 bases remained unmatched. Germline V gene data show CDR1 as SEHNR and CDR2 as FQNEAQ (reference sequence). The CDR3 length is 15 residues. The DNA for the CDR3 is TGTGCCAGCAGCTTTCCCGGACTAGCGCGTAATGAGCAGTTCTTC. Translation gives CASSFPGLARNEQFF.

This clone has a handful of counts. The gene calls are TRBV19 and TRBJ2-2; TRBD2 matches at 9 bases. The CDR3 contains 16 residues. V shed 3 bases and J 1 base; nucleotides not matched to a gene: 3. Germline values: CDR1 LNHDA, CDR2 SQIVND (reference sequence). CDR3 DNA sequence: TGTGCCAGTAGTATTTTAGCGGGGGTGAACACCGGGGAGCTGTTTTTT. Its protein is CASSILAGVNTGELFF.

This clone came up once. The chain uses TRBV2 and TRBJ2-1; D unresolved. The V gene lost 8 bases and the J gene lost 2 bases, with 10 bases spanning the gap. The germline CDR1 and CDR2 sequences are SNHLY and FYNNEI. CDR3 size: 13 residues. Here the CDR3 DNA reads TGTGCCAGCTCAACAGCACCCTACAATGAGCAGTTCTTC. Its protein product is CASSTAPYNEQFF.

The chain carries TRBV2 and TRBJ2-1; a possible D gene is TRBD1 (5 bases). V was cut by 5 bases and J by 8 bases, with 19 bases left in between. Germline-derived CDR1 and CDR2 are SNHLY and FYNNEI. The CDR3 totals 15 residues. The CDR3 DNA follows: TGTGCCAGCAGTCACGATCCAGGGTCTCCCCATGAGCAGTTCTTC. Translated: CASSHDPGSPHEQFF.

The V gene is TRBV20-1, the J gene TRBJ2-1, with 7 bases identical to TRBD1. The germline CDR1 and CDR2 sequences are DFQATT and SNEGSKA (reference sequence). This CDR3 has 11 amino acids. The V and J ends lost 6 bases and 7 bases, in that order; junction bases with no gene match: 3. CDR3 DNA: TGCAGTGCGCACAGGGGTAATGAGCAGTTCTTC. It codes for CSAHRGNEQFF.

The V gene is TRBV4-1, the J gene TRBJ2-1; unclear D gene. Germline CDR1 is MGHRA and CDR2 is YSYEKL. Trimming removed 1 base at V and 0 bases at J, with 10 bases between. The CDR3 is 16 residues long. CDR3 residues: CASSQALLSSYNEQFF. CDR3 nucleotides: TGCGCCAGCAGCCAAGCTCTACTGAGCTCCTACAATGAGCAGTTCTTC.

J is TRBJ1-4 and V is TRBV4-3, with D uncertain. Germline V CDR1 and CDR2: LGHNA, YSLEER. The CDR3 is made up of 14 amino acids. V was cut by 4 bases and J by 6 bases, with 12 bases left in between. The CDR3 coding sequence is TGCGCCAGCAGCCCCCGAGCACGGGATGAAAAACTGTTTTTT. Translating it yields CASSPRARDEKLFF.

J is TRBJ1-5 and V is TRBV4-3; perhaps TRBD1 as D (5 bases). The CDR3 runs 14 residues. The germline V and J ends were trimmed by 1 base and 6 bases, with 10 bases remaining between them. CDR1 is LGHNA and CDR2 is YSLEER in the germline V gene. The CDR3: CASSQGGGSQPQHF. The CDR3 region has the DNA TGCGCCAGCAGCCAAGGGGGGGGTAGTCAGCCCCAGCATTTT.

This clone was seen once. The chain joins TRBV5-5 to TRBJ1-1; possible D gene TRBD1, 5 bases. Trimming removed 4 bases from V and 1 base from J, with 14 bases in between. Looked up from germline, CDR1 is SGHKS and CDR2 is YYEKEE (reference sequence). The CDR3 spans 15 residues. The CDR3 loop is CASSAAGGGNTEAFF. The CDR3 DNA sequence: TGTGCCAGCAGCGCGGCGGGGGGAGGGAACACTGAAGCTTTCTTT.

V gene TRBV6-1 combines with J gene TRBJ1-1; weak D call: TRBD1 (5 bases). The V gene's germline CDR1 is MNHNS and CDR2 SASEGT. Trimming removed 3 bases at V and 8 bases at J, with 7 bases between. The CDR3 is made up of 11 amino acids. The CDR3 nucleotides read TGTGCCAGCAGTGATTGGACAGAAGCTTTCTTT. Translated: CASSDWTEAFF.

CDR3 bases: TGTGCCAGCAGGACTAGCGGGAGCAATGAGCAGTTCTTC. It is translated as CASRTSGSNEQFF. The chain joins TRBV7-9 to TRBJ2-1; 12 nucleotides match TRBD2. Germline assignment: CDR1 SEHNR and CDR2 FQNEAQ (reference sequence). The CDR3 has 13 residues. Trimming took 6 bases from V and 6 from J; bases not matched to a gene: 0.

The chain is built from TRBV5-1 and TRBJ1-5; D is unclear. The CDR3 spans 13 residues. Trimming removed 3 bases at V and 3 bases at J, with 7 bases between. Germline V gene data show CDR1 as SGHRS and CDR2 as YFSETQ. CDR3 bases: TGCGCCAGCAGCTCCGGAATCAATCAGCCCCAGCATTTT. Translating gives CASSSGINQPQHF.

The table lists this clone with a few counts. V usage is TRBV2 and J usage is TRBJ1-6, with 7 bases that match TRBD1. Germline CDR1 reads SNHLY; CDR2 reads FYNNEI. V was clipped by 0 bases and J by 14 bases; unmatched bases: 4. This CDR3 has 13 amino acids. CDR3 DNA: TGTGCCAGCAGTGAAGCGGGGACAGTTTCCCTCCACTTT. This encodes CASSEAGTVSLHF.

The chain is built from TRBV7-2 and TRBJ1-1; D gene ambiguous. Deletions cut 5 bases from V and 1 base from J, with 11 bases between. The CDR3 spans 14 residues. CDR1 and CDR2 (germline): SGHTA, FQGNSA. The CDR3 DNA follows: TGTGCCAGCAGCAAGGCACGGACGAACACTGAAGCTTTCTTT. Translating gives CASSKARTNTEAFF.

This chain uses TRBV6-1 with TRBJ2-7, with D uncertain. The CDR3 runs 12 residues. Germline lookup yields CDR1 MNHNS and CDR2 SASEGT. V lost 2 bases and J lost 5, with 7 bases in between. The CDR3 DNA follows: TGTGCCAGCAGTGAATCTCAGAACGAGCAGTACTTC. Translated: CASSESQNEQYF.

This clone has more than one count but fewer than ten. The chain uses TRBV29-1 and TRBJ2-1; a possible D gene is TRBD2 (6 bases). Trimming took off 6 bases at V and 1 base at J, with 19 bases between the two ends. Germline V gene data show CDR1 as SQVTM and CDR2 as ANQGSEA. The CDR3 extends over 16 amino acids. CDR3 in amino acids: CSVKGSGTGSYNEQFF. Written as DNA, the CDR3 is TGCAGCGTCAAAGGTTCGGGGACTGGTTCCTACAATGAGCAGTTCTTC.

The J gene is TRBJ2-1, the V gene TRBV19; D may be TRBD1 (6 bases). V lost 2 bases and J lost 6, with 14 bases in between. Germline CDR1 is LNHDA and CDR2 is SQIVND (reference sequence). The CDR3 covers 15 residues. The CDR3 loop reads CASSIYGDRSNEQFF. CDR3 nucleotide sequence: TGTGCCAGTAGTATATACGGCGACAGGTCCAATGAGCAGTTCTTC.

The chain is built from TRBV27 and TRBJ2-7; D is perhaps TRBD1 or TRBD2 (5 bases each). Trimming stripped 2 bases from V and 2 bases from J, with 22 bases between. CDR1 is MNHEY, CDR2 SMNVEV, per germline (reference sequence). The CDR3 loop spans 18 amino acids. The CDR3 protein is CASSLRSAQRGLTYEQYF. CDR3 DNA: TGTGCCAGCAGTTTACGGTCCGCTCAGAGGGGCCTGACCTACGAGCAGTACTTC.

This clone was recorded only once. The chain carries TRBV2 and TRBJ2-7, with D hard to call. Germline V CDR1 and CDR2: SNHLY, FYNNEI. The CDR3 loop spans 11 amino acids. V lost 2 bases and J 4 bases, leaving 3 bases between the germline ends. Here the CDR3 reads CASSERYEQYF. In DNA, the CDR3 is TGTGCCAGCAGTGAAAGATACGAGCAGTACTTC.

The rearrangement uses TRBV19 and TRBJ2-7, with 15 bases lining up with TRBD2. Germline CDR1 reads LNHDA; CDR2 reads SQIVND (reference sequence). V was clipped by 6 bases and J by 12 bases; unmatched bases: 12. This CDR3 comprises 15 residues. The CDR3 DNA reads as TGTGCCAGTAGGGACGCCGGGACTAGCGGGAGGAGGTCGTACTTC. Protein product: CASRDAGTSGRRSYF. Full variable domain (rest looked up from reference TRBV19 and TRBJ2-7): DGGITQSPKYLFRKEGQNVTLSCEQNLNHDAMYWYRQDPGQGLRLIYYSQIVNDFQKGDIAEGYSVSREKKESFPLTVTSAQKNPTAFYLCASRDAGTSGRRSYFGPGTRLTVT.

In DNA form, the CDR3 reads TGTGCCAGCTCACCACGGAGTCCCACTGGCACCGAGAACACCGGGGAGCTGTTTTTT. It encodes CASSPRSPTGTENTGELFF. This sequence joins TRBV18 and TRBJ2-2; no clear D gene. Germline CDR1 reads KGHSH; CDR2 reads LQKENI. The CDR3 totals 19 residues. Trimming took 1 base from V and 1 from J, leaving 19 bases between them.

CDR3 amino acids: CASSQEGLAGGFTGELFF. The CDR3 DNA follows: TGCGCCAGCAGCCAAGAGGGACTAGCGGGAGGGTTTACCGGGGAGCTGTTTTTT. The chain combines TRBV4-3 with TRBJ2-2; 16 positions agree with TRBD2. The CDR3 loop spans 18 amino acids. Germline CDR1 LGHNA, CDR2 YSLEER. V dropped 0 bases and J dropped 5; count of bases not matched to a gene: 3.

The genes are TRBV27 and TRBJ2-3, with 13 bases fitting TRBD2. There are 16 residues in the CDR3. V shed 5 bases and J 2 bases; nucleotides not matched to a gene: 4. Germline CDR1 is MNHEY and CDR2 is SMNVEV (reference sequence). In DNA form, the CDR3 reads TGTGCCAGCAGTCCCACTAGCGGGAGGGCCACAGATACGCAGTATTTT. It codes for CASSPTSGRATDTQYF.

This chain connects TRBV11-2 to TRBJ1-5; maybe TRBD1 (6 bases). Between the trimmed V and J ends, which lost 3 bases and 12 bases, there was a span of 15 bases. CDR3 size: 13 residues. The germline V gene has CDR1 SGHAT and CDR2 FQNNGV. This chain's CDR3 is CASSLDRDTLQHF. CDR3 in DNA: TGTGCCAGCAGCTTGGACCGGGACACCCTCCAGCATTTT. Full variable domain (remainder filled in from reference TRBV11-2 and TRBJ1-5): EAGVAQSPRYKIIEKRQSVAFWCNPISGHATLYWYQQILGQGPKLLIQFQNNGVVDDSQLPKDRFSAERLKGVDSTLKIQPAKLEDSAVYLCASSLDRDTLQHFGDGTRLSIL.

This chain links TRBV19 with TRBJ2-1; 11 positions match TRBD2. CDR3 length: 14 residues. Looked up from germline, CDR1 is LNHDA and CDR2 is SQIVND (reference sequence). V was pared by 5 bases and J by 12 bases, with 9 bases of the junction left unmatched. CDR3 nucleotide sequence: TGTGCCAGTAGTGGCGCTAGCGGGAGGCTCTTGCAGTTCTTC. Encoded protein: CASSGASGRLLQFF. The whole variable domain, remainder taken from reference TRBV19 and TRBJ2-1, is DGGITQSPKYLFRKEGQNVTLSCEQNLNHDAMYWYRQDPGQGLRLIYYSQIVNDFQKGDIAEGYSVSREKKESFPLTVTSAQKNPTAFYLCASSGASGRLLQFFGPGTRLTVL.

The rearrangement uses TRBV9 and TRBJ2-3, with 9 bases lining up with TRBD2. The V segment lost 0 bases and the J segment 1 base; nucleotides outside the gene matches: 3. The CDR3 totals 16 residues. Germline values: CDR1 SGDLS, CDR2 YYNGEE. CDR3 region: CASSVGRTSGTDTQYF. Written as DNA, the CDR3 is TGTGCCAGCAGCGTAGGCCGGACTAGCGGCACAGATACGCAGTATTTT. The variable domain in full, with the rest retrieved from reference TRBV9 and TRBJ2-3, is DSGVTQTPKHLITATGQRVTLRCSPRSGDLSVYWYQQSLDQGLQFLIQYYNGEERAKGNILERFSAQQFPDLHSELNLSSLELGDSALYFCASSVGRTSGTDTQYFGPGTRLTVL.

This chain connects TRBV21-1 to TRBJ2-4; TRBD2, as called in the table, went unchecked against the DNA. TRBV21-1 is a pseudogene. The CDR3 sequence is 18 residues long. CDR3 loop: CASSPFTIAGSVLSIQYF. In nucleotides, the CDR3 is TGTGCCAGCAGCCCTTTCACCATAGCGGGAAGTGTATTGAGTATTCAGTACTTC.

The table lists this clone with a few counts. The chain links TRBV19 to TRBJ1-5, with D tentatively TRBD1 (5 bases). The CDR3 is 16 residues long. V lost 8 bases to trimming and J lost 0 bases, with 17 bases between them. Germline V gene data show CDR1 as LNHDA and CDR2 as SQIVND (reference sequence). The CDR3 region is CASERDPIFSNQPQHF. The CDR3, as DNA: TGTGCCAGTGAACGGGACCCTATTTTTAGCAATCAGCCCCAGCATTTT.